These 9 T cell receptor beta chains originate from one sample sequenced in a study of OX40 agonist ivuxolimab in advanced cancers. Clones were read by immunoSEQ multiplex PCR, and TCRdb kept only the in-frame ones, dropping some. This sample has about 53,000 clones, with 70% to 80% found just once. The material was CD4+ or CD8+ T cells sorted from blood, obtained in a trial of the OX40 agonist ivuxolimab. These receptors all come from an adult with an advanced solid tumor such as melanoma, head and neck, liver or kidney cancer.

Note on this clone: Sequence at one end of the junction differs from germline and may be a read error. Other nucleotide sequences from this sample produce the same CDR3. The chain has TRBV6-5 and TRBJ1-2; TRBD1 agrees at 7 bases. Germline assignment: CDR1 MNHEY and CDR2 SVGAGI. The CDR3 length is 13 residues. The CDR3 bases are TGTGCCAGCAGTGGGACAGTAAACTATGGCTATACCTTC. Protein sequence: CASSGTVNYGYTF.

This clone was observed a few times. V gene TRBV7-9 combines with J gene TRBJ1-4, with D perhaps TRBD1 (5 bases). V dropped 4 bases and J dropped 0 bases, with 12 bases sitting between them. The CDR3 has 16 residues. Germline lookup yields CDR1 SEHNR and CDR2 FQNEAQ (reference sequence). The CDR3 loop is CASSSGTKATNEKLFF. Here the CDR3 DNA reads TGTGCCAGCAGCTCCGGGACGAAAGCAACTAATGAAAAACTGTTTTTT.

This chain links TRBV19 with TRBJ1-1; unclear D gene. The germline CDR1 and CDR2 sequences are LNHDA and SQIVND (reference sequence). The CDR3 sequence is 13 residues long. Trimming took 7 bases from V and 0 from J, leaving 9 bases between them. CDR3 in amino acids: CASNGPLNTEAFF. The CDR3 DNA reads TGTGCCAGTAATGGACCGCTGAACACTGAAGCTTTCTTT.

The CDR3 DNA is TGTGCCAGCATAAGCAGGGTGCTTGGGGCCAACGTCCTGACTTTC. Translation gives CASISRVLGANVLTF. The V gene is TRBV7-9, the J gene TRBJ2-6; weak D call: TRBD1 (5 bases). The germline CDR1 and CDR2 sequences are SEHNR and FQNEAQ (reference sequence). V dropped 7 bases and J dropped 3 bases, with 13 bases sitting between them. This CDR3 spans 15 amino acids.

The chain combines TRBV7-8 with TRBJ1-6; D uncertain. CDR1 and CDR2 from the germline V gene are SGHVS and FQNEAQ. V was shortened by 4 bases and J by 3 bases, with 10 bases between the two germline ends. The CDR3 sequence is 15 residues long. The CDR3 bases are TGTGCCAGCAGCTCCGGCAGACTCTATAATTCACCCCTCCACTTT. Its translation is CASSSGRLYNSPLHF.

The chain couples TRBV5-1 to TRBJ2-6; tentatively, D is TRBD1 (6 bases). The CDR3 has 16 residues. Germline V gives CDR1 SGHRS, CDR2 YFSETQ. Trimming shortened V by 0 bases and J by 0 bases, and 7 bases separated the two germline ends. The CDR3 nucleotides are TGCGCCAGCAGCTTGGAAGGGGGCTCTGGGGCCAACGTCCTGACTTTC. As protein: CASSLEGGSGANVLTF.

The chain carries TRBV11-3 and TRBJ2-1; the match to TRBD1 covers 11 bases. V was clipped by 3 bases and J by 5 bases; unmatched bases: 3. CDR3 length: 15 amino acids. Germline-derived CDR1 and CDR2 are SGHNT and YENEEA. CDR3 coding DNA: TGTGCCAGCAGCTTGGACAGGGGGCGGAACAATGAGCAGTTCTTC. Protein sequence: CASSLDRGRNNEQFF.

The rearrangement joins TRBV2 to TRBJ1-2; D uncertain. V lost 5 bases, J lost 1 base, and 8 bases lay in between. In germline, CDR1 is SNHLY, CDR2 FYNNEI. CDR3 size: 13 residues. The CDR3 sequence: CASSSDFNYGYTF. CDR3 sequence (DNA): TGTGCCAGCAGTAGCGATTTTAACTATGGCTACACCTTC.

The chain carries TRBV9 and TRBJ2-1; TRBD2 aligns across 12 bases. The germline gives CDR1 SGDLS, CDR2 YYNGEE. V shed 4 bases and J 8 bases; nucleotides not matched to a gene: 10. This CDR3 is built from 16 residues. CDR3 amino acids: CASSLETSGSSYEQFF. DNA of the CDR3: TGTGCCAGCAGCCTAGAGACTAGCGGGAGCTCCTATGAGCAGTTCTTC. The whole variable domain, remainder taken from reference TRBV9 and TRBJ2-1, is DSGVTQTPKHLITATGQRVTLRCSPRSGDLSVYWYQQSLDQGLQFLIQYYNGEERAKGNILERFSAQQFPDLHSELNLSSLELGDSALYFCASSLETSGSSYEQFFGPGTRLTVL.